This T cell receptor beta chain was recovered during a study of T cell responses to AZD1222 COVID-19 vaccine (dated by TCRdb to the early 2020s). Study-wide context: AZD1222 recipients given second doses at about 4 weeks or at about 12 weeks were pooled, since spike-specific TCR depth and breadth were not found to differ between the two schedules. A total of 230 or so trial participants underwent TCR sequencing, of whom some 210 received two doses of AZD1222 and around 25 received two doses of the MenACWY control vaccine. Enrollment into the trials was organized by age into subgroups of 18-55, 56-69 and 70-plus years, and those subgroups contained roughly 150, 30 and 60 TCR-sequenced participants, respectively. What the study reported, not specific to this receptor: A significant rise in spike-specific TCR breadth and depth was observed after two AZD1222 doses relative to day 0 and relative to MenACWY recipients. The vaccine-associated CD4 TCRs covered the entire spike protein, and the dominant responses fell in regions 160-218 and 743-854. The 56-69-year group was small, and its depth increase did not reach significance, likely because of low power. Conclusions about previously exposed vaccinees are limited, since just six AZD1222 recipients were seropositive for SARS-CoV-2 at baseline. Participants were mostly white British, with more females than males. The authors suggested clonal diversity may have been underestimated. Because no day 14 peak-response samples were available, the repertoires could be characterized only after the peak T cell response. Reportedly, almost half of the unique spike-specific TCRs recognized epitopes lying outside the regions that are mutated in the B.1.351 and B.1.1.7 variants.

The time point label, as the study defines it: baseline before first vaccination. The vaccinee samples were drawn from two UK trials, COV001 and COV002, one of which was a single-blind randomized controlled phase 2/3 trial testing AZD1222 (ChAdOx1 nCoV-19) in healthy adults. For TCRbeta chain sequencing, PBMC samples from trial participants were taken at day 0 and at day 28 after the second dose. The CDR3 regions of human TCRbeta chains were subjected to immunosequencing. Processing in the source paper ran as follows. Repertoire TCRs were checked for matches against a reference library of SARS-CoV-2-specific TCRs that had been generated using the MIRA antigen-specificity platform. Breadth meant the fraction of unique TCRs that were SARS-CoV-2-associated, whereas depth meant the fraction of total T cells that were SARS-CoV-2-associated. Using the MIRA data, each spike-specific TCR was mapped to the spike region that the TCR reacts to and placed in a CD4 or CD8 class. Log10-transformed breadth and depth values were compared by one-way ANOVA with Sidak's multiple comparisons tests. The immuneACCESS repertoire file appears here via TCRdb, limited to in-frame rearrangements. These files lack a portion of the clones; in checked studies, under half of the deficit traces to unresolved V genes, and the cause of the others is not known. From that table come the V and J calls and clone size; the DNA was used to work out D and trimming. The sample records over 90,000 clones, around 87% of which are singletons. The ten largest account for 4.5% to 6% of the sample.

The CDR3 spans 14 residues, from the cysteine through the phenylalanine. Only the CDR3 portion is preserved as DNA: 42 bases, with reading frame beginning at the first base. V loses 4 bases of germline sequence and J loses 2 bases, and the interval between the two ends is 9 bases. CDR1 is given as MNHEY and CDR2 as SVGAGI, both from the germline V gene. A note on this clone: The antigen this receptor binds is unknown. No much larger clone exists at a distance of one base, and base qualities are not known.

The sequence was obtained from an adult in good health. The sample was peripheral blood, taken on day 0 of AZD1222 vaccination. The chain is encoded by TRBV6-5 joined to TRBJ1-3; too little of a D gene remains to name it. The CDR3 here reads CASSSTATGNTIYF. The DNA reads as follows: TGTGCCAGCAGTTCTACAGCCACTGGAAACACCATATATTTT.